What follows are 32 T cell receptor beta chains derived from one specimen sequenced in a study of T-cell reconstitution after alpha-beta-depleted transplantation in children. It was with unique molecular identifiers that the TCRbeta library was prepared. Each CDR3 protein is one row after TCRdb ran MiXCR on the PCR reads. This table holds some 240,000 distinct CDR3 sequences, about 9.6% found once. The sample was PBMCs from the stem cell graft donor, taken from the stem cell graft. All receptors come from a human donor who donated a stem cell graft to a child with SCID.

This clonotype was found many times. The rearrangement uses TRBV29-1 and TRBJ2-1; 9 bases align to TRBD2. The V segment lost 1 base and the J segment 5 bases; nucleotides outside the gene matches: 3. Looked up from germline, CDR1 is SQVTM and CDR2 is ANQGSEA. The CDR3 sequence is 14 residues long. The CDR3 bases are TGCAGCGTTGAAGGCGGGGGGGACGACAATGAGCAGTTCTTC. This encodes CSVEGGGDDNEQFF.

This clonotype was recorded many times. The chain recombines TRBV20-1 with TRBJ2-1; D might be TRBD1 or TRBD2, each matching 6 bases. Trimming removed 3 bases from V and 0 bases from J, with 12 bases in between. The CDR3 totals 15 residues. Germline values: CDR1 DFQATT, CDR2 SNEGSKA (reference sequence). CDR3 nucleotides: TGCAGTGCTAGTGTGGGGGGCAGCTCCTACAATGAGCAGTTCTTC. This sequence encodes CSASVGGSSYNEQFF.

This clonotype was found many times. Here the CDR3 reads CSASGLAQGISTDTQYF. CDR3 in DNA: TGCAGTGCTAGTGGGTTGGCGCAGGGAATCTCCACAGATACGCAGTATTTT. This chain joins TRBV20-1 and TRBJ2-3; tentatively, D is TRBD1 (5 bases). CDR1 and CDR2 (germline): DFQATT, SNEGSKA (reference sequence). The CDR3 contains 17 residues. The V and J ends lost 3 bases and 2 bases respectively, with 21 bases between them.

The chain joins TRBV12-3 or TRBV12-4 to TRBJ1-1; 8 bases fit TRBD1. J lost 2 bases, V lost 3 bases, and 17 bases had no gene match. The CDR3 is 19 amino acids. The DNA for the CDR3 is TGTGCCAGCAGTTTCAGGGTTGGCAGGGGGCATCGGAGTAACACTGAAGCTTTCTTT. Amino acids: CASSFRVGRGHRSNTEAFF.

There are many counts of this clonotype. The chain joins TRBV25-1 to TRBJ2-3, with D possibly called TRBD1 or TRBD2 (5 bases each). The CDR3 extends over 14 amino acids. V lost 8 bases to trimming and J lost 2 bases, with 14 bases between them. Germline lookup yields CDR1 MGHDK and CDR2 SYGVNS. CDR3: CASVGDGATDTQYF. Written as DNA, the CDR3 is TGTGCCAGCGTGGGGGACGGAGCCACAGATACGCAGTATTTT.

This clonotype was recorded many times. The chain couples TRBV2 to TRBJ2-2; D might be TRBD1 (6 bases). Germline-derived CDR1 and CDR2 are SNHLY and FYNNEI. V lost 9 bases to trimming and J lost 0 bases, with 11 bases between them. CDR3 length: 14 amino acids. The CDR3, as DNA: TGTGCCAGAACCGGGACAACGAACACCGGGGAGCTGTTTTTT. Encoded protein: CARTGTTNTGELFF.

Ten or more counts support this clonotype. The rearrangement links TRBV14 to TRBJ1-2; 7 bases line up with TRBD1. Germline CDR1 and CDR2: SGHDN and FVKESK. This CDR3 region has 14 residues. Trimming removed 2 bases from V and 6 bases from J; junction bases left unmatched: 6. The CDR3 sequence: CASSQLTGEDGYTF. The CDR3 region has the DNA TGTGCCAGCAGCCAACTTACAGGGGAAGATGGCTACACCTTC.

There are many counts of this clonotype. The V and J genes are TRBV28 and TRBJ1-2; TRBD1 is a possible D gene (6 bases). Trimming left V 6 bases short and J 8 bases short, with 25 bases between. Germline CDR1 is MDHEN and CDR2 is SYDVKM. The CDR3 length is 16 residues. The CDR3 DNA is TGTGCCAGCAGGGGAACAGGGAAGGGGACGGGAGGAGGCTACACCTTC. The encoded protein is CASRGTGKGTGGGYTF.

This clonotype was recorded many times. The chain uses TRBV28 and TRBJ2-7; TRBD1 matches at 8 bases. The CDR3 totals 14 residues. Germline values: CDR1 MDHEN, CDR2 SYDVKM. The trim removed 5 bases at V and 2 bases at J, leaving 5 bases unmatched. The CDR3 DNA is TGTGCCAGCAGTAAGTGGACAGGGCCCTACGAGCAGTACTTC. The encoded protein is CASSKWTGPYEQYF. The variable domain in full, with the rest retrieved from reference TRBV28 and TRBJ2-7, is DVKVTQSSRYLVKRTGEKVFLECVQDMDHENMFWYRQDPGLGLRLIYFSYDVKMKEKGDIPEGYSVSREKKERFSLILESASTNQTSMYLCASSKWTGPYEQYFGPGTRLTVT.

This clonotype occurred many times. CDR3 coding DNA: TGTGCCAGCAGCCGTAGACGAGGGAACCAGCCCCAGCATTTT. This translates into CASSRRRGNQPQHF. The V call is TRBV12-3 or TRBV12-4, the J call TRBJ1-5; D call uncertain. There are 14 residues in the CDR3. The V gene lost 6 bases and the J gene lost 7 bases, with 16 bases spanning the gap.

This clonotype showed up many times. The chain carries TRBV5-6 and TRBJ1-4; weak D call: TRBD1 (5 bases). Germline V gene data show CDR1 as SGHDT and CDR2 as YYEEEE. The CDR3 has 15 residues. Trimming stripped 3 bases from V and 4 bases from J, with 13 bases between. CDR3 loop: CASSSPGLSNEKLFF. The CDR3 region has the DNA TGTGCCAGCAGCTCGCCGGGACTGAGTAATGAAAAACTGTTTTTT.

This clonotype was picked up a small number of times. The CDR3: CASSPLDTEAFF. In DNA, the CDR3 is TGTGCCAGCTCACCCCTGGACACTGAAGCTTTCTTT. V gene TRBV18 combines with J gene TRBJ1-1; D not resolved. Trimming removed 3 bases from V and 3 bases from J, with 5 bases in between. The CDR3 runs 12 residues. The germline V gene encodes CDR1 KGHSH and CDR2 LQKENI. Supplemented by reference TRBV18 and TRBJ1-1, the full variable domain reads NAGVMQNPRHLVRRRGQEARLRCSPMKGHSHVYWYRQLPEEGLKFMVYLQKENIIDESGMPKERFSAEFPKEGPSILRIQQVVRGDSAAYFCASSPLDTEAFFGQGTRLTVV.

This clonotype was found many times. DNA of the CDR3: TGTGCCATCAGTGAGGGGAGAGGAAACACTGAAGCTTTCTTT. Translating gives CAISEGRGNTEAFF. The chain uses TRBV10-3 and TRBJ1-1; D is unclear. The V and J ends lost 2 bases and 2 bases respectively, with 9 bases between them. Germline V CDR1 and CDR2: ENHRY, SYGVKD. The CDR3 runs to 14 residues.

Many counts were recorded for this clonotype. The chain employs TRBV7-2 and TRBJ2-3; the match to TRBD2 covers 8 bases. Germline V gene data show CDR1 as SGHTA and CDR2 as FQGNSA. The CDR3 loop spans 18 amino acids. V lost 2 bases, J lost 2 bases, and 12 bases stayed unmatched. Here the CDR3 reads CASSLSLSGLGITDTQYF. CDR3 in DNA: TGTGCCAGCAGCTTAAGCCTATCGGGACTAGGGATCACAGATACGCAGTATTTT.

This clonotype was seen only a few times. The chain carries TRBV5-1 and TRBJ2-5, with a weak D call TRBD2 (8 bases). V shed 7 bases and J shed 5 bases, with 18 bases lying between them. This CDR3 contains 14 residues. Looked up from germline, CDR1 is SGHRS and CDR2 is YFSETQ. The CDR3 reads CASAGTAGAETQYF. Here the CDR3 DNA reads TGCGCCAGCGCCGGGACAGCGGGGGCGGAGACCCAGTACTTC.

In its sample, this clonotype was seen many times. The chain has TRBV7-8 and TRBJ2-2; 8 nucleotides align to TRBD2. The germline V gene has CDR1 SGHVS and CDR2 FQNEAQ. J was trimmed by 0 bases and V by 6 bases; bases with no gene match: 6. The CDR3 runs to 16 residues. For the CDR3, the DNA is TGTGCCAGCAGTTCACCGGGGGGGCCGAACACCGGGGAGCTGTTTTTT. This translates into CASSSPGGPNTGELFF. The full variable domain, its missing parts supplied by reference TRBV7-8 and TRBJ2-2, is GAGVSQSPRYKVAKRGQDVALRCDPISGHVSLFWYQQALGQGPEFLTYFQNEAQLDKSGLPSDRFFAERPEGSVSTLKIQRTQQEDSAVYLCASSSPGGPNTGELFFGEGSRLTVL.

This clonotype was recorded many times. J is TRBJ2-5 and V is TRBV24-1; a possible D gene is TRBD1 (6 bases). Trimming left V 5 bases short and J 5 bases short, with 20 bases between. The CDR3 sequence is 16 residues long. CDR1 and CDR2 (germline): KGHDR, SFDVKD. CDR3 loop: CATSGSPGHRRETQYF. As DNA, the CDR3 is TGTGCCACCAGTGGTTCACCGGGACACCGGAGGGAGACCCAGTACTTC.

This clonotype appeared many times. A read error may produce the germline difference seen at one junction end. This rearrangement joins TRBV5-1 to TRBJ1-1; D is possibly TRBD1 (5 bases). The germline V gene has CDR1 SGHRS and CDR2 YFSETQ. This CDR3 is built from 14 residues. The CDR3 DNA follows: TGTGCCAGCAGCTTGGGGGTGGGAAACACTGAAGCTTTCTTT. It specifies CASSLGVGNTEAFF.

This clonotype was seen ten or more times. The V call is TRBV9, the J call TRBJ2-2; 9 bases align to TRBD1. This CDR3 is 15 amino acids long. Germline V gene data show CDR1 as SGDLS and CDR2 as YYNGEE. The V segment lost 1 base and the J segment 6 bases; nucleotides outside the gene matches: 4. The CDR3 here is CASSVRGQGPGELFF. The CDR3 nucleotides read TGTGCCAGCAGCGTAAGGGGACAGGGTCCCGGGGAGCTGTTTTTT.

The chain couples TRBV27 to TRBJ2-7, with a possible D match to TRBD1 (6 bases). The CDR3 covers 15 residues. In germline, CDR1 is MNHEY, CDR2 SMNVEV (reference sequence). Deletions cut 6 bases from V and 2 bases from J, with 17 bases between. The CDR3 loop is CASSPQGVGTYEQYF. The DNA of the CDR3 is TGTGCCAGCAGCCCACAGGGTGTGGGGACCTACGAGCAGTACTTC.

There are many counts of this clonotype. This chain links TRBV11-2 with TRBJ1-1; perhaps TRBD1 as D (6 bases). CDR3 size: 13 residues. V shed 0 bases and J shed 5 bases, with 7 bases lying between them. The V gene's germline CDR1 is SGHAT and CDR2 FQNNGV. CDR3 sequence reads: CASSLEQGTEAFF. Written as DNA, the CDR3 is TGTGCCAGCAGCTTAGAACAGGGTACTGAAGCTTTCTTT.

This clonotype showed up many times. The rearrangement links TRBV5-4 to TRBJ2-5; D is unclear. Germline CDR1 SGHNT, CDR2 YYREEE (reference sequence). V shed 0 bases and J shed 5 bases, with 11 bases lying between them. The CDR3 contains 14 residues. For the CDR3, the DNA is TGTGCCAGCAGCTTGGTCACCGGTATGGAGACCCAGTACTTC. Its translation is CASSLVTGMETQYF.

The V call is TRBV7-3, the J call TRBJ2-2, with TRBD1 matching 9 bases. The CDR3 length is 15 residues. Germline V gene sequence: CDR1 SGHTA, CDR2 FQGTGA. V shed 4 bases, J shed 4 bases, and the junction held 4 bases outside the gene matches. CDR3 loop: CASSSDRGSTGELFF. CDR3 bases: TGTGCCAGCAGCTCAGACAGGGGGAGCACCGGGGAGCTGTTTTTT.

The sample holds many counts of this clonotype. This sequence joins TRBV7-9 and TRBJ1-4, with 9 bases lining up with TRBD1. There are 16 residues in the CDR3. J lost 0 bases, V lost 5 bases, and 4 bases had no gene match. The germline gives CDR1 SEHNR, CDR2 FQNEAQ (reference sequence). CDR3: CASSTRTGATNEKLFF. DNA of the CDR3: TGTGCCAGCAGCACAAGGACAGGGGCAACTAATGAAAAACTGTTTTTT. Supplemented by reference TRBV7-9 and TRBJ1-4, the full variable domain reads DTGVSQNPRHKITKRGQNVTFRCDPISEHNRLYWYRQTLGQGPEFLTYFQNEAQLEKSRLLSDRFSAERPKGSFSTLEIQRTEQGDSAMYLCASSTRTGATNEKLFFGSGTQLSVL.

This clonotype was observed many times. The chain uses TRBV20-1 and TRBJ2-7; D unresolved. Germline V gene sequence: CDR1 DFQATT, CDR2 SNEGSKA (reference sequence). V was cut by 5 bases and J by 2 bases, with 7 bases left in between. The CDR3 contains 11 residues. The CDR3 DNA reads TGCAGTGCTGCGCAGGCCTACGAGCAGTACTTC. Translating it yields CSAAQAYEQYF.

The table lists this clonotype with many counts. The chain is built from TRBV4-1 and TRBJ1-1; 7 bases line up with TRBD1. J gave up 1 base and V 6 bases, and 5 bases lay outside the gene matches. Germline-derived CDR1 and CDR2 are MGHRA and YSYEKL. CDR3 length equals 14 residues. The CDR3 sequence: CASRPGQSNTEAFF. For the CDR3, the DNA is TGCGCCAGCAGACCGGGACAGTCGAACACTGAAGCTTTCTTT.

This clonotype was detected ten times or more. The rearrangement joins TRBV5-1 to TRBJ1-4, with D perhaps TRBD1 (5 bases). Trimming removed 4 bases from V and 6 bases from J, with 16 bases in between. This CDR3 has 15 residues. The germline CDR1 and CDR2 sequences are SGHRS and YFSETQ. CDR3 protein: CASSHGTDNHEKLFF. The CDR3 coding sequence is TGCGCCAGCAGCCATGGGACCGACAACCATGAAAAACTGTTTTTT.

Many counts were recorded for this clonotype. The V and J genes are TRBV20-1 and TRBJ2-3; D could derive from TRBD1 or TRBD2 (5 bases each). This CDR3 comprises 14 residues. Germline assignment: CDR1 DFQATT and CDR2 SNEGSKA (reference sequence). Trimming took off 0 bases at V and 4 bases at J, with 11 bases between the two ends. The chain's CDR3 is CSAREAGTPDTQYF. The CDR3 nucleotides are TGCAGTGCTAGAGAGGCAGGGACCCCAGATACGCAGTATTTT.

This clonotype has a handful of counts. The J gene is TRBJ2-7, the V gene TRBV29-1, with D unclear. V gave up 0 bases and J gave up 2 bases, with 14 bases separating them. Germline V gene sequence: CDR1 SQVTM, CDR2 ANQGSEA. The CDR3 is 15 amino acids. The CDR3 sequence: CSVEEKLDGAYEQYF. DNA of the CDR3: TGCAGCGTTGAAGAAAAGCTCGATGGAGCCTACGAGCAGTACTTC.

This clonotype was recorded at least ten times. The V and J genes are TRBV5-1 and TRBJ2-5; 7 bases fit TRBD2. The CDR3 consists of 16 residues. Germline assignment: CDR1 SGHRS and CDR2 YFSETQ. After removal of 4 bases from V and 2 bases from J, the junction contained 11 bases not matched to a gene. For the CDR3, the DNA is TGCGCCAGCAGCCGCTGGGGGGGAGGTCCGCAAGAGACCCAGTACTTC. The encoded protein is CASSRWGGGPQETQYF.

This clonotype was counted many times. The CDR3 coding sequence is TGTGCCAGCAGCTTCCGGGGGCCCCCGGGCTACAATGAGCAGTTCTTC. This encodes CASSFRGPPGYNEQFF. This rearrangement joins TRBV5-5 to TRBJ2-1; D may match TRBD1 or TRBD2 (6 bases each). The CDR3 extends over 16 amino acids. Trimming removed 2 bases from V and 3 bases from J, with 15 bases in between. From germline, CDR1 is SGHKS and CDR2 YYEKEE (reference sequence).

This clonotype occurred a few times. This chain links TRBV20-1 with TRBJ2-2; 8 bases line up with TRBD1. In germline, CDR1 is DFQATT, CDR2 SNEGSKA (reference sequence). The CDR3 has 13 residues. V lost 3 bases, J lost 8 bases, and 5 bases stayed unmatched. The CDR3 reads CSASSGGRGELFF. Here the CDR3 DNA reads TGCAGTGCTAGCTCAGGGGGCCGGGGGGAGCTGTTTTTT.